This TCR beta chain appears in the sequencing data of a study of OX40 agonist ivuxolimab in advanced cancers. Looking at the study overall: Ivuxolimab, which targeted the costimulatory receptor OX40 (CD134), was an agonistic, fully human IgG2 monoclonal antibody. Intravenous ivuxolimab was administered to patients every 2 weeks at six dose levels: 0.01, 0.1, 0.3, 1.5, 3 and 10 mg/kg. Among the approximately 50 dose-escalation patients, around 19 had hepatocellular carcinoma, 15 melanoma, 9 renal cell carcinoma and 9 head and neck cancer. In the dose-escalation cohort, 82.7% of patients were male, and the mean age was about 55 years, with a range of roughly 23 to 85. Patients were allowed to have had prior anti-PD-1, anti-PD-L1 or anti-CTLA-4 therapy, and approximately 43% of the dose-escalation patients had previously received checkpoint inhibitors. Partial responses occurred in three dose-escalation patients, of whom one had hepatocellular carcinoma and two had cutaneous melanoma. Peripheral TCRbeta sequencing was intended to test whether TCR sequence diversity was altered and clonal T-cell expansion was caused by ivuxolimab. The paper describes the monotherapy dose-escalation part (N of about 52 patients) of the phase I trial of ivuxolimab. Broad study findings and their caveats: Clonal expansion of both CD4+ and CD8+ blood T cells was observed from baseline to week 6 at doses 0.1 to 3.0 mg/kg. After ivuxolimab, expanded clones were on average more numerous among CD8+ T cells than among CD4+ T cells. Low levels of normalized T-cell clonal expansion were also seen in some patients who did not respond. Partial responders in the 0.1-3.0 mg/kg groups had among the lowest normalized peripheral clonal expansion, especially among CD8+ T cells. Antigen specificity was not determined for the clonally expanded peripheral T cells.

Patients with autoimmune disease history or receiving systemic immunosuppression were excluded from the trial. In every dose cohort, peripheral blood was drawn for TCR sequencing at baseline, cycle 4 day 1, and cycle 7 day 1. The samples were drawn from a first-in-human, open-label, multicenter phase I dose-escalation trial of ivuxolimab. Adults with locally advanced or metastatic head and neck squamous cell, hepatocellular, melanoma or renal cell carcinoma were enrolled in the trial. Before TCR sequencing, CD4+ T cells and CD8+ T cells from peripheral blood were sorted into separate populations. CDR1 and CDR2 (SGDLS, YYNGEE) derive from the germline V gene. Germline trimming: 4 bases from V, 4 bases from J; junction bases outside gene matches: 9. Its CDR3 holds 17 amino acids, cysteine through phenylalanine. CDR3 DNA is the only sequence kept; it has 51 bases, read in frame from the first base. This clone was detected once. What antigen it recognizes has not been identified. No qualities accompany the bases; no much larger clone lies one base away.

To sequence the TCRbeta CDR3 region, genomic DNA was isolated from the sorted cells. The immunoSEQ Assay was used to sequence the TCRbeta CDR3 regions. TCRdb limited this immuneACCESS table to in-frame rearrangements with V and J called. A share of clones is missing; checked studies link under half to unresolved V genes, and the rest is unexplained. The sample profile shows around 66,000 clones; about 85% of them were found once. The ten largest clones capture 2% to 2.5% of the sample. The clonotype comes from an adult with an advanced solid tumor such as melanoma, head and neck, liver or kidney cancer. The rearranged segments are TRBV9 and TRBJ2-1; the central 12 bases match TRBD2. The sample in question was CD4+ or CD8+ T cells sorted from blood, obtained in a trial of the OX40 agonist ivuxolimab. The CDR3: CASSPRTSGDGYNEQFF. At the DNA level, the sequence is TGTGCCAGCAGCCCCCGGACTAGCGGGGACGGGTACAATGAGCAGTTCTTC. Full variable domain (CDR3 extended with the reference TRBV9 and TRBJ2-1 proteins): DSGVTQTPKHLITATGQRVTLRCSPRSGDLSVYWYQQSLDQGLQFLIQYYNGEERAKGNILERFSAQQFPDLHSELNLSSLELGDSALYFCASSPRTSGDGYNEQFFGPGTRLTVL.